Shown below are 13 T cell receptor beta chains from a single sample sequenced in a study of cytomegalovirus exposure and HLA in healthy donors. 60 Vbeta and 13 Jbeta primers were used in PCR. TCRdb's copy holds only in-frame clones and misses some; the assay was immunoSEQ multiplex PCR. Among roughly 55,000 clones listed, 65% to 85% were seen once. The sequencing input was PBMCs. Receptor source: a female donor in good health and CMV-seronegative.

This clone was recorded only once. J is TRBJ2-1 and V is TRBV28; 13 positions agree with TRBD2. The J segment lost 8 bases and the V segment lost 4 bases, leaving 11 bases of the junction unmatched. The CDR3 sequence is 17 residues long. Germline assignment: CDR1 MDHEN and CDR2 SYDVKM. The CDR3 nucleotides read TGTGCCAGCAGTTCCTCATGGACTAGCGGGAGTTATGATGAGCAGTTCTTC. Protein product: CASSSSWTSGSYDEQFF.

This chain connects TRBV6-1 to TRBJ2-7; TRBD2 aligns across 8 bases. V shed 1 base, J shed 3 bases, and the junction held 5 bases outside the gene matches. Germline V gene sequence: CDR1 MNHNS, CDR2 SASEGT. The CDR3 spans 15 residues. The CDR3 sequence: CASSEVPAGDYEQYF. CDR3 in DNA: TGTGCCAGCAGTGAAGTTCCAGCGGGGGACTACGAGCAGTACTTC.

V gene TRBV28 combines with J gene TRBJ2-3, with D possibly matching TRBD1 (6 bases). The CDR3 runs 14 residues. Trimming removed 3 bases at V and 5 bases at J, with 12 bases between. CDR1 and CDR2 from the germline V gene are MDHEN and SYDVKM. CDR3 protein: CASSLPGVGDTQYF. DNA for the CDR3: TGTGCCAGCAGTTTGCCAGGGGTGGGAGATACGCAGTATTTT.

The chain combines TRBV18 with TRBJ2-5; no clear D gene. Per germline, CDR1 KGHSH and CDR2 LQKENI. The CDR3 has 11 residues. The ends were cut back, 6 bases at V and 5 bases at J, with 7 bases in the middle. CDR3 nucleotide sequence: TGTGCCAGCTCGCCTAAGGAGACCCAGTACTTC. It translates to CASSPKETQYF.

The chain carries TRBV18 and TRBJ1-2; D might be TRBD1 (6 bases). V was pared by 3 bases and J by 2 bases, with 13 bases between. Per the germline V gene, CDR1 is KGHSH and CDR2 is LQKENI. This CDR3 contains 15 residues. CDR3 residues: CASSPGADRNYGYTF. The CDR3 nucleotides are TGTGCCAGCTCACCGGGGGCAGACCGCAACTATGGCTACACCTTC.

The genes are TRBV2 and TRBJ1-2; no clear D. The length of the CDR3 is 14 residues. V gave up 4 bases and J gave up 2 bases, with 11 bases separating them. Germline-derived CDR1 and CDR2 are SNHLY and FYNNEI. This chain's CDR3 is CASSADTSNYGYTF. The CDR3 nucleotides read TGTGCCAGCAGTGCTGACACCTCCAACTATGGCTACACCTTC.

This clone has only a few counts. The genes are TRBV25-1 and TRBJ2-5, with TRBD1 as a possible D gene (6 bases). The V gene's germline CDR1 is MGHDK and CDR2 SYGVNS. The CDR3 has 13 residues. With 3 bases removed from V and 4 bases from J, the gap between germline ends came to 9 bases. This CDR3 reads CASSEGRGETQYF. In nucleotides, the CDR3 is TGTGCCAGCAGTGAGGGCAGGGGAGAGACCCAGTACTTC.

CDR3 in amino acids: CASSSRGGASYEQYF. The DNA of the CDR3 is TGTGCCAGCAGCTCCCGTGGCGGGGCCTCCTACGAGCAGTACTTC. This chain joins TRBV11-2 and TRBJ2-7, with a weak D call TRBD2 (6 bases). The germline CDR1 and CDR2 sequences are SGHAT and FQNNGV. V lost 4 bases to trimming and J lost 0 bases, with 13 bases between them. The CDR3 extends over 15 amino acids.

The V call is TRBV18, the J call TRBJ1-3; 8 bases fit TRBD1. The germline CDR1 and CDR2 sequences are KGHSH and LQKENI. The CDR3 consists of 17 residues. V lost 3 bases and J lost 0; bases outside the gene matches: 7. The CDR3 spells CASSPLGQGISGNTIYF. CDR3 nucleotides: TGTGCCAGCTCACCGTTAGGACAGGGAATCTCTGGAAACACCATATATTTT.

The chain is built from TRBV7-9 and TRBJ2-3; 15 bases line up with TRBD2. The V gene end was trimmed by 5 bases and the J gene end by 5 bases; junction bases not matched to a gene: 5. The CDR3 is made up of 16 amino acids. Germline assignment: CDR1 SEHNR and CDR2 FQNEAQ (reference sequence). As DNA, the CDR3 is TGTGCCAGCAGCCAAGGACTAGCGGGAGGGTTAGATACGCAGTATTTT. Its protein product is CASSQGLAGGLDTQYF.

The chain employs TRBV10-2 and TRBJ2-3; 12 bases map to TRBD1. The V gene end was trimmed by 4 bases and the J gene end by 3 bases; junction bases not matched to a gene: 2. This CDR3 comprises 15 residues. Germline CDR1 and CDR2: WSHSY and SAAADI. CDR3 sequence: CASSVGQGATDTQYF. CDR3 DNA: TGCGCCAGCAGTGTGGGACAGGGGGCAACAGATACGCAGTATTTT.

The CDR3 loop is CASAGPFYEQYF. The CDR3 nucleotides are TGTGCCAGCGCGGGACCCTTCTACGAGCAGTACTTC. The chain has TRBV11-3 and TRBJ2-7, with D possibly being TRBD2 (6 bases). Per germline, CDR1 SGHNT and CDR2 YENEEA. Trimming pared 8 bases from V and 3 bases from J, leaving 11 bases between. The CDR3 is 12 amino acids. Looking up the rest from reference TRBV11-3 and TRBJ2-7 gives the full variable domain: EAGVVQSPRYKIIEKKQPVAFWCNPISGHNTLYWYLQNLGQGPELLIRYENEEAVDDSQLPKDRFSAERLKGVDSTLKIQPAELGDSAVYLCASAGPFYEQYFGPGTRLTVT.

The V and J genes are TRBV28 and TRBJ1-3; D may be TRBD1 (5 bases). CDR3 size: 15 residues. From germline, CDR1 is MDHEN and CDR2 SYDVKM. V shed 4 bases and J shed 3 bases, with 13 bases lying between them. The DNA for the CDR3 is TGTGCCAGCAGTTCACCAGGGTTACGTGGAAACACCATATATTTT. Protein sequence: CASSSPGLRGNTIYF.